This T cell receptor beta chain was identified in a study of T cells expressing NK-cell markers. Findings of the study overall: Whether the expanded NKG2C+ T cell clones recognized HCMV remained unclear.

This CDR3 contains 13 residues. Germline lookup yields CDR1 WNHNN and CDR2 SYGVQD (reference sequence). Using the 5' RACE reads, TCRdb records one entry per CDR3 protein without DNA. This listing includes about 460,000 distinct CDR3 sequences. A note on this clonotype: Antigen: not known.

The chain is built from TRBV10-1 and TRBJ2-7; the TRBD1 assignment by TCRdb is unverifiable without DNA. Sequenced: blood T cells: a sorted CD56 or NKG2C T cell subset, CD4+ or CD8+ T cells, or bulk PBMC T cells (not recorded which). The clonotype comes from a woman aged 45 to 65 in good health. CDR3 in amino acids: CASSAQGVGEQYF.